This TCR beta chain was captured in a study of CXCR3-negative and CXCR3-positive naive CD8 T cells. Overall study context: Across all libraries, TRB reads numbered roughly 140 million, with about 1.5 +/- 0.3 million in each library. Study-level points and caveats: Naive cells positive for CXCR3 carried more hydrophobic TRB CDR3s than CXCR3-negative ones.

Per CD8+ T cell subset, triplicate sorts of 300,000 cells each were done. Identification of naive CD8+ T cells rested on CD45RO-CCR7+CD27+CD95- status. Of note for this clonotype: No antigen is known for it.

Researchers prepared the TRB cDNA libraries using 5' RACE with UMI labels. No DNA is given; TCRdb re-called the 5' RACE reads and lists each CDR3 protein once. The sample totals some 130,000 distinct CDR3 sequences. This sequence was found in a human donor in good health. Some clones in this sample may be carry-over from other donors' samples. What was sequenced was naive CXCR3+ CD8+ T cells from blood. Subset indicated: CD45RO-CCR7+CD27+CD95- naive CD8+ T cells expressing CXCR3 (TNR3+).

CDR3 amino acids: CASSLLVRNEQFF. The genes are TRBV11-2 and TRBJ2-1; TCRdb's D call of TRBD2 is untestable without DNA. This CDR3 contains 13 residues. CDR1 is SGHAT, CDR2 FQNNGV, per germline.